This T cell receptor beta chain derives from a study of blood T cell repertoires in COVID-19. The V end lost 7 bases, the J end lost 6 bases, and 11 bases lay between the germline ends. Germline assignment: CDR1 MNHEY and CDR2 SVGAGI. The CDR3 has 12 residues. Sequencing used immunoSEQ multiplex PCR; TCRdb keeps in-frame clones, though not all of them. This table has about 40,000 clones, roughly four fifths appearing once. The chain joins TRBV6-5 to TRBJ2-3; perhaps TRBD1 as D (5 bases). Material for sequencing was peripheral blood. The sequence derives from a human donor with acute or convalescent COVID-19. The donor label of this sample is uncertain. The DNA for the CDR3 is TGTGCCAGCAATCAGGGTTGGGATACGCAGTATTTT. This sequence encodes CASNQGWDTQYF.